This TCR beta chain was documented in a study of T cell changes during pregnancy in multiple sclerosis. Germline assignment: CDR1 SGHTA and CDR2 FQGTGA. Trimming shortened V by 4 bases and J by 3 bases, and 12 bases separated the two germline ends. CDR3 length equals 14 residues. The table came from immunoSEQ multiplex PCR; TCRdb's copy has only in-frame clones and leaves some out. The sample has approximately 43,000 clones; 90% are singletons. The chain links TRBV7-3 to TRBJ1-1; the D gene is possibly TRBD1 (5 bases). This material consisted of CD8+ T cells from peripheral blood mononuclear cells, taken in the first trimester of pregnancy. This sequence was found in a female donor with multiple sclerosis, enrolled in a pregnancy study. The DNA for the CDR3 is TGTGCCAGCAGCTCCTCAGGGATGGACACTGAAGCTTTCTTT. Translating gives CASSSSGMDTEAFF. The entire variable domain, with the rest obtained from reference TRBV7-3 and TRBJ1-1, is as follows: GAGVSQTPSNKVTEKGKYVELRCDPISGHTALYWYRQSLGQGPEFLIYFQGTGAADDSGLPNDRFFAVRPEGSVSTLKIQRTERGDSAVYLCASSSSGMDTEAFFGQGTRLTVV.